This T cell receptor beta chain came from a study of blood T cell repertoires in COVID-19. Study context: Donors in the United States, Italy and Spain gave samples during acute or convalescent COVID-19.

Source study methods: How many nucleated cells were present was estimated from reference gene primer amplification. Method: immunoSEQ multiplex PCR; TCRdb's copy keeps in-frame clones and lacks some. V, J and clone size were drawn from that table, and D and trimming were deduced from the DNA. The data hold some 220,000 clones, with about 85% observed a single time. The CDR3 is made up of 15 amino acids. V was cut by 0 bases and J by 4 bases, with 12 bases left in between. Germline V gene sequence: CDR1 MNHEY, CDR2 SVGAGI. The receptor was isolated from a woman in her sixties or seventies with active or convalescent COVID-19. J is TRBJ2-5 and V is TRBV6-5, with D perhaps TRBD2 (7 bases). Material: peripheral blood. The CDR3 sequence is CASSYSAGEGETQYF. DNA of the CDR3: TGTGCCAGCAGTTACTCGGCAGGGGAGGGAGAGACCCAGTACTTC.